Given below is one TCR beta chain in context. Antigen unknown. The record originates from a study of metastatic and nonmetastatic thyroid tumors. Study-wide context: Repertoires were compared across blood and tumor or nodule tissue from malignant and benign thyroid patients.

No patient received treatment before thyroid surgery. Study-wide points: Malignant thyroid tumors reportedly had TCR beta diversity that was significantly higher than in benign nodules, in blood and tumor.

As processed by the authors: Building a distant-metastasis classifier for papillary thyroid cancer drew on CDR3 differences across clinicopathological groups. From the PCR reads, TCRdb re-called clones with MiXCR. TCRdb's processing, not the study's, gives the V and J calls here. The table shows about 50,000 clones, with approximately 4.1% occurring only once. Sequencing was performed on blood. This receptor was identified in a female donor with papillary thyroid cancer or a benign thyroid nodule (not recorded which). Some clones in this sample may be carry-over from other donors' samples.

Written as DNA, the CDR3 is TGTGCCAGCAGTACTGGACAGGGGGCAGCCGGGGAGCTGTTTTTT. Translated, it gives CASSTGQGAAGELFF. This sequence joins TRBV28 and TRBJ2-2; TRBD1 matches at 11 bases. Germline loops: CDR1 MDHEN, CDR2 SYDVKM. V was clipped by 5 bases and J by 6 bases; unmatched bases: 5. CDR3 length: 15 residues.